This record covers a single T cell receptor beta chain. This sample also contains other DNA sequences that code for the same CDR3. This entry is derived from a study of shared clonotypes between healthy human individuals. Germline CDR1 is MDHEN and CDR2 is SYDVKM. This CDR3 spans 14 amino acids. J lost 1 base, V lost 3 bases, and 3 bases had no gene match. TCRdb keeps only in-frame clones here, not all; method: immunoSEQ multiplex PCR. The table includes roughly 2,300,000 clones, around 90% detected once. This chain uses TRBV28 with TRBJ2-7; 7 nucleotides line up with TRBD2. The sequence derives from a man younger than 35 in good health. Some clones in this sample may be carry-over from other donors' samples. Sequencing input: naive CD4+ T cells from PBMCs. Subset here: CD45RA+ positively selected. CDR3 protein: CASSLGGGSYEQYF. The CDR3, as DNA: TGTGCCAGCAGTTTGGGGGGAGGGTCCTACGAGCAGTACTTC.